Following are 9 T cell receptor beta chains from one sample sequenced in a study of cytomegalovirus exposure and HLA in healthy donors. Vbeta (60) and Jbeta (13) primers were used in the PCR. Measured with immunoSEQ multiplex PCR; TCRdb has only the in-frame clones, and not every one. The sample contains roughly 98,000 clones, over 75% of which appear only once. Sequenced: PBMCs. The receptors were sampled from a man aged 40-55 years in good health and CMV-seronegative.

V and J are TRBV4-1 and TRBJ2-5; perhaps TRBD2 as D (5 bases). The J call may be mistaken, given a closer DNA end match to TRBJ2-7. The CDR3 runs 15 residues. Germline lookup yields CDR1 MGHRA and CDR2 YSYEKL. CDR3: CASSLRDGSSYEQYF. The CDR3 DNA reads TGCGCCAGCAGCCTCCGAGATGGGAGCTCCTACGAGCAGTACTTC.

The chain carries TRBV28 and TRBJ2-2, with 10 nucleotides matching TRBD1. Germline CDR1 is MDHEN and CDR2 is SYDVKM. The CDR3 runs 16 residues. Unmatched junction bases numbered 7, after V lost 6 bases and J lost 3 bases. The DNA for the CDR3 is TGTGCCAGCAGCAGACAGGGGGCGCTGTACACCGGGGAGCTGTTTTTT. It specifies CASSRQGALYTGELFF.

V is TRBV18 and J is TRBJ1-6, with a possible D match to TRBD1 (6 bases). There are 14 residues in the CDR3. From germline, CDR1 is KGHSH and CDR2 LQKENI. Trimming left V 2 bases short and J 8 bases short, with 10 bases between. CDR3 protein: CASSPTGLDSPLHF. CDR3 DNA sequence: TGTGCCAGCTCACCAACAGGGCTGGATTCACCCCTCCACTTT.

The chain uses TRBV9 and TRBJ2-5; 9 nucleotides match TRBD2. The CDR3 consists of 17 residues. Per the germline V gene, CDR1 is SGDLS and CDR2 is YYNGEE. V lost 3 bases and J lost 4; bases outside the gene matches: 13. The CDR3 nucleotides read TGTGCCAGCAGCGCCCGGTTCGGCGGGAGGGCAGGAGAGACCCAGTACTTC. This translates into CASSARFGGRAGETQYF.

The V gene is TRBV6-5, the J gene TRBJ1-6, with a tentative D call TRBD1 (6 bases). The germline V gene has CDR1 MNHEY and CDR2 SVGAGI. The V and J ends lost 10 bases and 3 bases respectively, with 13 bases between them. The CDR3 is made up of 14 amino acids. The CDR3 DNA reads TGTGCCAACGCCAGGGGCCACTATAATTCACCCCTCCACTTT. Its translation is CANARGHYNSPLHF.

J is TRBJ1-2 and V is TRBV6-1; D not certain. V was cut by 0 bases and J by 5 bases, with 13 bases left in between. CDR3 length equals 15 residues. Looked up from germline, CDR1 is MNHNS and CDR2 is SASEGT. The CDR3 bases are TGTGCCAGCAGTGAAGCCGAGGCTTCGGGGTATGGCTACACCTTC. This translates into CASSEAEASGYGYTF.

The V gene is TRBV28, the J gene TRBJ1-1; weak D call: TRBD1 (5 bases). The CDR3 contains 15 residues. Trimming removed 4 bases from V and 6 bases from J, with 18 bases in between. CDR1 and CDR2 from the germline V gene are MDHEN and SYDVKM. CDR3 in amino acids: CASSSLRVAGPEAFF. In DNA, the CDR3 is TGTGCCAGCAGTTCCCTCCGGGTAGCAGGGCCTGAAGCTTTCTTT.

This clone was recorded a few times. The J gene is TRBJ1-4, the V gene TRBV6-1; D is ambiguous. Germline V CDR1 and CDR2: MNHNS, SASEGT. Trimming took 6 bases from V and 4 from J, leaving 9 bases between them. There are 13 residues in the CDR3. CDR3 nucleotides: TGTGCCAGCAGCCAGAGGATTAATGAAAAACTGTTTTTT. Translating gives CASSQRINEKLFF.

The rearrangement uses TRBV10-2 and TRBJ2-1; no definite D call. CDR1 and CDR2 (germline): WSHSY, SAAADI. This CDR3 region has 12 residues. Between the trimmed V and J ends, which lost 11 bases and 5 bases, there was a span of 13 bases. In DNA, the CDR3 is TGCGCCGCCTTACAGACCAACAATGAGCAGTTCTTC. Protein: CAALQTNNEQFF.